The sequence of this T cell receptor beta chain was determined in a study of beta chain features in type 1 diabetes. Study background: The study examined around 99,000,000 sorted cells across all samples. Overall study findings and caveats: For TCRB rearrangement, an influence of HLA type remained unresolved here. In all four CD4+ subsets, TCRB CDR3 length was significantly, moderately reduced in type 1 diabetes.

Expressed TCRB transcripts were sequenced after all isolated RNA was converted to cDNA. Clones were read by immunoSEQ multiplex PCR, and TCRdb kept only the in-frame ones, dropping some. Of some 300,000 clones listed, roughly 8% were seen once; the top ten hold approximately 1%. In the case of this clone: Its antigen is undetermined.

CDR1 and CDR2 (germline): SNHLY, FYNNEI. V was trimmed by 2 bases and J by 9 bases, leaving 5 bases between them. CDR3 length: 11 amino acids. CD4+ naive, central memory, regulatory and stem cell-like memory subsets were isolated by sorting on CD45RO/CCR7/CD25/CD127/CD95/CD27. This sequence joins TRBV2 and TRBJ1-5; D is ambiguous. Source material: central memory CD4+ T cells from blood. This TCR was recovered from a woman aged 18-29 years in good health. As DNA, the CDR3 is TGTGCCAGCAGTGAATCGAGGCCCCAGCATTTT. Protein product: CASSESRPQHF.